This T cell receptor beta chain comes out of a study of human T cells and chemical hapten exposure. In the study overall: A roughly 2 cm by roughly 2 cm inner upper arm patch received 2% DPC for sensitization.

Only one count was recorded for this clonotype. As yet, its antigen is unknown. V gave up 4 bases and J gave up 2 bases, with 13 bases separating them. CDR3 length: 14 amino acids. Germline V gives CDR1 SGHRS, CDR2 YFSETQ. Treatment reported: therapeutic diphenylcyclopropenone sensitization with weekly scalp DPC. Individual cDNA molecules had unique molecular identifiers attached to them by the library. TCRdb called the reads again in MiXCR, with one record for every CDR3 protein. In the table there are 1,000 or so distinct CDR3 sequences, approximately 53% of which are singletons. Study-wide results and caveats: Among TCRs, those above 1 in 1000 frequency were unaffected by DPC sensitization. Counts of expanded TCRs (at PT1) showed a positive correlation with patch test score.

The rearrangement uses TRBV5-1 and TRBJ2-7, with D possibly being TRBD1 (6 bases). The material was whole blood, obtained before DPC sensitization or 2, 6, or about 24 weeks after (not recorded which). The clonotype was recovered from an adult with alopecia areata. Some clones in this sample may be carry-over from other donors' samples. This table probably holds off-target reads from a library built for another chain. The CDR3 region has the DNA TGCGCCAGCAGCCGTGTGTCAGGGGCCTACGAGCAGTACTTC. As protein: CASSRVSGAYEQYF. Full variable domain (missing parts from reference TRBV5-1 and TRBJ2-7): KAGVTQTPRYLIKTRGQQVTLSCSPISGHRSVSWYQQTPGQGLQFLFEYFSETQRNKGNFPGRFSGRQFSNSRSEMNVSTLELGDSALYLCASSRVSGAYEQYFGPGTRLTVT.